Following are 31 T cell receptor beta chains from one sample sequenced in a study of shared clonotypes between healthy human individuals (dated by TCRdb to the early 2020s). Library preparation employed the immunoSEQ multiplex PCR assay. TCRdb provides this immuneACCESS table in a form limited to in-frame rearrangements. Some clones are lacking; in checked studies, under half of them reflect an unresolved V gene, and why the rest are absent is not known. Across this sample there are millions of clones, with 85% to 95% seen only once. 0.1% to 0.15% of the sample comes from the top ten. The sequencing sample was made of naive CD4+ T cells sorted from blood. The cell subset or site tag for this specimen amounts to: CD45RA+ positively selected. The receptors originated from a man in his late teens or twenties in good health.

The CDR3 here is CASSAQTSGSEQYF. CDR3 in DNA: TGTGCCAGCAGCGCCCAGACTAGCGGGAGCGAGCAGTACTTC. The chain employs TRBV2 and TRBJ2-7, with 12 bases that match TRBD2. Germline V gene sequence: CDR1 SNHLY, CDR2 FYNNEI. The CDR3 covers 14 residues. The V gene end was trimmed by 6 bases and the J gene end by 6 bases; junction bases not matched to a gene: 6.

The chain recombines TRBV5-4 with TRBJ2-3, with unresolved D. V was cut by 0 bases and J by 5 bases, with 4 bases left in between. This CDR3 contains 12 residues. Germline V gene sequence: CDR1 SGHNT, CDR2 YYREEE (reference sequence). The CDR3 here is CASSLDGDTQYF. In DNA form, the CDR3 reads TGTGCCAGCAGCTTGGACGGAGATACGCAGTATTTT.

The rearrangement joins TRBV7-2 to TRBJ1-3; D unclear. The V gene lost 5 bases and the J gene lost 4 bases, with 15 bases spanning the gap. Germline assignment: CDR1 SGHTA and CDR2 FQGNSA. This CDR3 has 15 residues. CDR3 loop: CASSQLLRGGNTIYF. The CDR3 DNA reads TGTGCCAGCAGCCAACTACTCCGGGGAGGAAACACCATATATTTT. Complete variable domain (other parts from reference TRBV7-2 and TRBJ1-3): GAGVSQSPSNKVTEKGKDVELRCDPISGHTALYWYRQSLGQGLEFLIYFQGNSAPDKSGLPSDRFSAERTGGSVSTLTIQRTQQEDSAVYLCASSQLLRGGNTIYFGEGSWLTVV.

The chain is built from TRBV30 and TRBJ1-3; 7 bases fit TRBD1. J gave up 0 bases and V 7 bases, and 18 bases lay outside the gene matches. This CDR3 spans 18 amino acids. Per the germline V gene, CDR1 is GTSNPN and CDR2 is SVGIG (reference sequence). The CDR3 region is CASIVPGTDRRSGNTIYF. The DNA of the CDR3 is TGTGCCTCGATAGTCCCGGGGACAGATAGACGCTCTGGAAACACCATATATTTT.

This chain joins TRBV5-4 and TRBJ2-5; 11 nucleotides agree with TRBD1. This CDR3 is 17 amino acids long. Per germline, CDR1 SGHNT and CDR2 YYREEE (reference sequence). The ends lost 0 bases at V and 5 bases at J; junction bases unmatched: 9. CDR3 in DNA: TGTGCCAGCAGCTTGGGTACTCGGACAGGGGGCCTGGAGACCCAGTACTTC. Residues: CASSLGTRTGGLETQYF.

This chain joins TRBV29-1 and TRBJ2-1; D may be TRBD1 (6 bases). CDR3 length: 14 residues. Germline CDR1 is SQVTM and CDR2 is ANQGSEA. V lost 5 bases to trimming and J lost 4 bases, with 15 bases between them. Here the CDR3 reads CSVRPGVAYNEQFF. The DNA for the CDR3 is TGCAGCGTTCGGCCAGGGGTAGCATACAATGAGCAGTTCTTC.

As to this clone: Other DNA sequences in this sample translate to the same CDR3. The chain employs TRBV6-5 and TRBJ1-2; D not resolved. CDR1 and CDR2 (germline): MNHEY, SVGAGI. The CDR3 covers 13 residues. Trimming took off 2 bases at V and 4 bases at J, with 8 bases between the two ends. The CDR3 reads CASSYEGTYGYTF. Written as DNA, the CDR3 is TGTGCCAGCAGTTACGAGGGCACCTATGGCTACACCTTC.

The V gene is TRBV28, the J gene TRBJ2-5, with 10 bases aligning to TRBD2. The CDR3 runs to 13 residues. The J segment lost 5 bases and the V segment lost 10 bases, leaving 7 bases of the junction unmatched. In germline, CDR1 is MDHEN, CDR2 SYDVKM. As DNA, the CDR3 is TGTGCCATCTCTAGCGGGGGAGTCGAGACCCAGTACTTC. Amino acids: CAISSGGVETQYF.

This chain connects TRBV28 to TRBJ2-5, with a possible D match to TRBD2 (6 bases). V was cut by 3 bases and J by 0 bases, with 14 bases left in between. The CDR3 is 16 residues long. Germline V gene sequence: CDR1 MDHEN, CDR2 SYDVKM. DNA of the CDR3: TGTGCCAGCAGTTTCCGTGGGGGGAAGTACCAAGAGACCCAGTACTTC. As protein: CASSFRGGKYQETQYF. Full variable domain (remainder filled in from reference TRBV28 and TRBJ2-5): DVKVTQSSRYLVKRTGEKVFLECVQDMDHENMFWYRQDPGLGLRLIYFSYDVKMKEKGDIPEGYSVSREKKERFSLILESASTNQTSMYLCASSFRGGKYQETQYFGPGTRLLVL.

In regard to this clone: The identical CDR3 is also encoded by other nucleotide sequences in the sample. The chain carries TRBV5-1 and TRBJ2-2; perhaps TRBD2 as D (5 bases). V gave up 2 bases and J gave up 2 bases, with 10 bases separating them. This CDR3 spans 15 amino acids. CDR1 and CDR2 (germline): SGHRS, YFSETQ. The DNA for the CDR3 is TGCGCCAGCAGCTTAGGAGGCCTAAACACCGGGGAGCTGTTTTTT. Amino acids: CASSLGGLNTGELFF.

CDR3 in DNA: TGTGCCAGCAGTGTTTCGGCCTCCCAGGGAGAGACCCAGTACTTC. This gives the protein CASSVSASQGETQYF. V gene TRBV2 combines with J gene TRBJ2-5, with a weak D call TRBD1 (5 bases). V lost 4 bases and J lost 4, with 16 bases in between. In germline, CDR1 is SNHLY, CDR2 FYNNEI. CDR3 length equals 15 residues.

In DNA form, the CDR3 reads TGTGCCATCAACCAAGGACAGGGGGCAGGTTACGAGCAGTACTTC. Its protein product is CAINQGQGAGYEQYF. V and J are TRBV10-3 and TRBJ2-7; 11 positions agree with TRBD1. Unmatched junction bases numbered 9, after V lost 7 bases and J lost 4 bases. CDR3 length: 15 amino acids. Germline V gene data show CDR1 as ENHRY and CDR2 as SYGVKD.

This chain connects TRBV18 to TRBJ1-1; TRBD1 matches 10 bases. CDR3 size: 16 residues. The trim removed 2 bases at V and 4 bases at J, leaving 7 bases unmatched. Germline V gene lookup returns CDR1 KGHSH and CDR2 LQKENI. The CDR3 is CASSPSTGGRGTEAFF. CDR3 nucleotides: TGTGCCAGCTCACCATCGACAGGGGGCAGGGGCACTGAAGCTTTCTTT.

This rearrangement joins TRBV7-8 to TRBJ1-1; D is uncertain. The germline gives CDR1 SGHVS, CDR2 FQNEAQ. The CDR3 spans 15 residues. V was clipped by 2 bases and J by 2 bases, with 12 bases between them. The CDR3 loop reads CASSLRRTSNTEAFF. The CDR3, as DNA: TGTGCCAGCAGCTTACGGCGGACCTCCAACACTGAAGCTTTCTTT.

V and J are TRBV4-1 and TRBJ1-1; a weak D match, TRBD1 (5 bases). V dropped 1 base and J dropped 0 bases, with 9 bases sitting between them. CDR1 and CDR2 (germline): MGHRA, YSYEKL. The CDR3 runs to 15 residues. The DNA of the CDR3 is TGCGCCAGCAGCCAAGGAGAGGGGATGAACACTGAAGCTTTCTTT. Translated, it gives CASSQGEGMNTEAFF.

The chain has TRBV28 and TRBJ2-4, with D uncertain. CDR3 length: 15 amino acids. The germline V and J ends were trimmed by 3 bases and 1 base, with 10 bases remaining between them. Germline V gives CDR1 MDHEN, CDR2 SYDVKM. The CDR3 here is CASSLPKGAKNIQYF. CDR3 coding DNA: TGTGCCAGCAGTTTGCCGAAGGGTGCCAAAAACATTCAGTACTTC.

This rearrangement joins TRBV5-1 to TRBJ2-7, with no clear D. Trimming pared 1 base from V and 4 bases from J, leaving 6 bases between. Germline CDR1 SGHRS, CDR2 YFSETQ. The CDR3 length is 12 residues. The CDR3: CASSLLAYEQYF. The CDR3 DNA is TGCGCCAGCAGCTTGCTGGCGTACGAGCAGTACTTC.

V gene TRBV2 combines with J gene TRBJ2-1; TRBD2 matches at 13 bases. V trimming: 10 bases; J trimming: 9 bases; junction bases outside the gene matches: 12. Germline loops: CDR1 SNHLY, CDR2 FYNNEI. This CDR3 region has 15 residues. The CDR3 loop reads CATYGGTSGMFEQFF. CDR3 DNA sequence: TGTGCCACCTACGGAGGGACTAGCGGGATGTTTGAGCAGTTCTTC.

The rearrangement uses TRBV30 and TRBJ2-2, with TRBD1 identical over 9 bases. Germline loops: CDR1 GTSNPN, CDR2 SVGIG (reference sequence). The CDR3 length is 17 residues. V trimming: 1 base; J trimming: 1 base; junction bases outside the gene matches: 7. CDR3 in DNA: TGTGCCTGGAGTGCACACGGGACAGGGTTGAACACCGGGGAGCTGTTTTTT. Its translation is CAWSAHGTGLNTGELFF.

The chain couples TRBV5-1 to TRBJ1-2, with D possibly matching TRBD1 (5 bases). Trimming left V 2 bases short and J 8 bases short, with 19 bases between. CDR3 length: 15 amino acids. Germline-derived CDR1 and CDR2 are SGHRS and YFSETQ. The CDR3 loop is CASSFSEGLGYGYTF. Here the CDR3 DNA reads TGCGCCAGCAGCTTTAGTGAGGGGTTAGGTTACGGCTACACCTTC.

DNA of the CDR3: TGTGCCAGCAGTGCGGGACAGACCAATCAGCCCCAGCATTTT. Translating gives CASSAGQTNQPQHF. The chain carries TRBV6-1 and TRBJ1-5; 7 bases map to TRBD1. Germline V gene lookup returns CDR1 MNHNS and CDR2 SASEGT. Trimming took 4 bases from V and 3 from J; bases not matched to a gene: 3. This CDR3 has 14 residues.

With regard to this clone: Other nucleotide sequences in the sample specify the same CDR3. V is TRBV30 and J is TRBJ1-1; D gene unclear. CDR1 GTSNPN and CDR2 SVGIG come from the germline V gene (reference sequence). The CDR3 loop spans 11 amino acids. The V end lost 1 base, the J end lost 3 bases, and 3 bases lay between the germline ends. The DNA for the CDR3 is TGTGCCTGGAGTGAGGACACTGAAGCTTTCTTT. It specifies CAWSEDTEAFF. Using reference TRBV30 and TRBJ1-1 for the parts outside the CDR3, the full variable domain is SQTIHQWPATLVQPVGSPLSLECTVEGTSNPNLYWYRQAAGRGLQLLFYSVGIGQISSEVPQNLSASRPQDRQFILSSKKLLLSDSGFYLCAWSEDTEAFFGQGTRLTVV.

Comment on this clone: The same CDR3 is also encoded by other DNA sequences in this sample. The chain combines TRBV7-6 with TRBJ2-5; D uncertain. Trimming stripped 1 base from V and 4 bases from J, with 7 bases between. CDR3 length equals 13 residues. Germline V gene sequence: CDR1 SGHVS, CDR2 FNYEAQ. The CDR3 region has the DNA TGTGCCAGCAGCTTAGGGGGATTAGAGACCCAGTACTTC. This sequence encodes CASSLGGLETQYF.

The J gene is TRBJ2-1, the V gene TRBV5-8; TRBD1 matches 7 bases. The CDR3 totals 15 residues. The junction had 6 bases not matched to a gene; V was cut back by 0 bases and J by 6 bases. Per germline, CDR1 SGHTS and CDR2 YDEGEE. The DNA of the CDR3 is TGTGCCAGCAGCTTGGGACAGGGTGCTCCCAATGAGCAGTTCTTC. It encodes CASSLGQGAPNEQFF.

A remark on this clone: This sequence may be a read error, since a much larger clone differs from it by one base. This specimen includes other DNA sequences encoding the same CDR3. This chain connects TRBV2 to TRBJ2-6, with D hard to call. The germline CDR1 and CDR2 sequences are SNHLY and FYNNEI. The CDR3 totals 12 residues. V was shortened by 6 bases and J by 3 bases, with 3 bases between the two germline ends. The CDR3 DNA reads TGTGCCAGCAGCTATGGGGCCAACGTCCTGACTTTC. Its protein product is CASSYGANVLTF.

The J gene is TRBJ1-2, the V gene TRBV9; 7 positions agree with TRBD1. V shed 6 bases and J 5 bases; nucleotides not matched to a gene: 13. The CDR3 length is 15 residues. The germline V gene has CDR1 SGDLS and CDR2 YYNGEE. In nucleotides, the CDR3 is TGTGCCAGCAACCTCGAGAGGACAGGCAGTTATGGCTACACCTTC. It specifies CASNLERTGSYGYTF.

The chain couples TRBV6-1 to TRBJ2-2; D ambiguous. Germline loops: CDR1 MNHNS, CDR2 SASEGT. This CDR3 has 12 amino acids. The V and J ends lost 4 bases and 1 base respectively, with 1 base between them. The CDR3 DNA is TGTGCCAGCAGTGTGAACACCGGGGAGCTGTTTTTT. It is translated as CASSVNTGELFF.

This sequence joins TRBV6-6 and TRBJ1-1, with a weak D call TRBD1 (5 bases). V shed 3 bases and J shed 0 bases, with 14 bases lying between them. CDR1 is MNHNY, CDR2 SVGAGI, per germline (reference sequence). The CDR3 is 16 amino acids. CDR3 bases: TGTGCCAGCAGTTATTTGGCAGGGACTATGAACACTGAAGCTTTCTTT. Translation gives CASSYLAGTMNTEAFF.

CDR3 sequence: CASRKQENTGELFF. CDR3 nucleotide sequence: TGTGCCAGCAGAAAACAGGAGAACACCGGGGAGCTGTTTTTT. The chain couples TRBV9 to TRBJ2-2, with a possible D match to TRBD1 (5 bases). The CDR3 sequence is 14 residues long. V gave up 5 bases and J gave up 1 base, with 9 bases separating them. The V gene's germline CDR1 is SGDLS and CDR2 YYNGEE.

Worth noting for this clone: In the same sample, other DNA sequences code for this CDR3. The chain is built from TRBV6-1 and TRBJ1-5; TRBD1 might be the D (6 bases). Trimming shortened V by 3 bases and J by 1 base, and 10 bases separated the two germline ends. CDR1 and CDR2 (germline): MNHNS, SASEGT. This CDR3 has 15 residues. CDR3 coding DNA: TGTGCCAGCAGTGAGACCGGACAGAGCAATCAGCCCCAGCATTTT. Protein product: CASSETGQSNQPQHF.

This rearrangement joins TRBV27 to TRBJ2-2; a possible D gene is TRBD1 (5 bases). CDR3 length: 15 amino acids. Trimming removed 5 bases at V and 6 bases at J, with 16 bases between. Germline values: CDR1 MNHEY, CDR2 SMNVEV (reference sequence). The CDR3 DNA reads TGTGCCAGCAGTCTCCAGACAGTGGGGTCCGGGGAGCTGTTTTTT. Its translation is CASSLQTVGSGELFF.